The present T cell receptor beta chain was sequenced within a study of PD-1 blockade in classical Hodgkin lymphoma. There was relapse after autologous stem cell transplantation in every patient, and there was variation in brentuximab vedotin exposure. The CD4+ T cells used were purified from thawed PBMCs through magnetic negative selection. Study-wide findings and caveats: Complete responders showed a baseline diversity that resembled the diversity of newly diagnosed patients. Differences between repertoires have undefined causes, possibly disease activity or prior therapy. Some patients began nivolumab under 1 year after ASCT. These patients were excluded from later analyses. It was reported that newly diagnosed patients had less baseline TCR diversity than healthy donors.

Method: immunoSEQ multiplex PCR; TCRdb's copy keeps in-frame clones and lacks some. The table includes 30,000 or so clones, 80% to 95% detected once. This CDR3 is 15 amino acids long. The germline V gene encodes CDR1 MDHEN and CDR2 SYDVKM. V shed 6 bases and J shed 3 bases, with 14 bases lying between them. Concerning this clone: Its antigen is not identified.

Here the sequenced sample was CD4+ T cells from blood, taken at baseline. The chain links TRBV28 to TRBJ2-2; D gene ambiguous. The sequence derives from a human donor with classical Hodgkin lymphoma. As DNA, the CDR3 is TGTGCCAGCAGACTTCGAGTCGGCTACACCGGGGAGCTGTTTTTT. Translated, it gives CASRLRVGYTGELFF.